The clone carrying this T cell receptor beta chain has just one count. Under the authors' procedure: Amplification with reference gene primers provided the estimates of nucleated cell counts. Clones were sequenced by immunoSEQ multiplex PCR, and TCRdb holds only the in-frame ones, with some missing. V and J calls and clone size are given by that table; D and trimming were obtained from the DNA. There are 200,000 or so clones in the sample; 88% occur only once, and roughly 2.4% lies in the top ten. The data derive from a study of blood T cell repertoires in COVID-19. Study as a whole: There were acute and convalescent COVID-19 samples, and they came from the United States, Italy and Spain. PBMCs, B-cell-depleted T cells, or T cells were the source of the cDNA or gDNA that made up the material.

Participants' own reports of clinical history determined their cohort assignment. CDR3 length equals 15 residues. V gave up 6 bases and J gave up 8 bases; unmatched junction bases: 10. Germline V lookup: CDR1 SEHNR, CDR2 FQNEAQ (reference sequence). This chain connects TRBV7-9 to TRBJ1-4; 9 bases agree with TRBD1. Material for sequencing was PBMCs or T cells enriched from blood (not recorded which). This sequence was found in a woman aged 40 to 50 with acute COVID-19. CDR3 coding DNA: TGTGCCAGCAGTTTCACAGGGGGCCCCAACGAAAAACTGTTTTTT. Translated, it gives CASSFTGGPNEKLFF.